This T cell receptor (beta chain) was obtained from a study of cytomegalovirus exposure and HLA in healthy donors. The wider study: An earlier analysis identified 117 million unique TCR beta sequences in 150 million to 200 million T cells.

A note on this clone: Its antigen is currently unknown.

A multiplex PCR was run with 60 Vbeta primers and 13 Jbeta primers. Repertoires were generated with immunoSEQ multiplex PCR, while TCRdb's copy carries only in-frame clones and drops some. This table holds approximately 150,000 clones, roughly 80% found once. Study-wide results and caveats: When analyzed later, a missense DCLRE1C variant was found to be linked to TCR beta V- and J-gene trimming. Rare TCR sequences dominated, though some public TCRs recurred in many donors.

The sequenced sample was PBMCs. The receptor's source is a woman between 40 and 50 years old in good health and CMV-seronegative.

The CDR3 reads CASTQEQGSLFF. For the CDR3, the DNA is TGTGCCAGCACCCAAGAACAGGGTTCGCTGTTTTTT. The J gene is TRBJ1-4, the V gene TRBV2; TRBD1 is a possible D gene (6 bases). Germline V CDR1 and CDR2: SNHLY, FYNNEI. The V and J ends lost 7 bases and 14 bases respectively, with 17 bases between them. CDR3 length: 12 amino acids. The full variable domain, rest sourced from reference TRBV2 and TRBJ1-4, is EPEVTQTPSHQVTQMGQEVILRCVPISNHLYFYWYRQILGQKVEFLVSFYNNEISEKSEIFDDQFSVERPDGSNFTLKIRSTKLEDSAMYFCASTQEQGSLFFGSGTQLSVL.